This TCR beta chain was found in a study of cytomegalovirus exposure and HLA in healthy donors. At the level of the study: Early release data held some 80 million unique TCRs from HLA-typed donors. Study-wide points: Earlier analysis found most TCR beta V segments productive about 90% or about 30% of the time. An apparent linkage of common viral pathogens to several of the most significant clusters emerged in a later analysis.

The PCR ran on 60 Vbeta and 13 Jbeta primers. The table came from immunoSEQ multiplex PCR; TCRdb's copy has only in-frame clones and leaves some out. Here the sample spans some 110,000 clones, 65% to 75% being singletons. This clone was recorded once. Its antigen remains unknown. Other nucleotide sequences in the sample specify the same CDR3. CDR1 MNHEY and CDR2 SVGAGI come from the germline V gene. V was pared by 2 bases and J by 0 bases, with 3 bases of the junction left unmatched. The CDR3 is made up of 16 amino acids. The TCR sequence derives from a woman aged 45 to 65 in good health and CMV-seropositive. The V and J genes are TRBV6-5 and TRBJ1-2, with 10 bases matching TRBD1. Specimen: PBMCs. The CDR3 DNA reads TGTGCCAGCAGTTACCTCGGACAGGGGGCTAACTATGGCTACACCTTC. Its translation is CASSYLGQGANYGYTF.